This T cell receptor (beta chain) was profiled in a study of T-cell memory formation after mild COVID-19. Study-wide context: Among the donors, TCR clusters were largely specific to each donor.

As to this clonotype: The antigen is unknown.

The length of the CDR3 is 13 residues. CDR1 SGHTA and CDR2 FQGTGA come from the germline V gene. Between the trimmed V and J ends, which lost 8 bases and 4 bases, there was a span of 14 bases. TCRdb independently ran MiXCR on the 5' RACE reads; one entry per CDR3 protein. The sample has approximately 400,000 distinct CDR3 sequences; about 24% are singletons. Study-wide points: Shrinking CD4+ clones were chiefly CM and EM; CD8+ ones were chiefly EMRA. Cross-reactive memory seemingly joined, as some responding clones were found in pre-infection memory. Clones that shrank (day 15 to 85) were balanced CD4/CD8, whereas later expanders leaned CD4+.

This chain connects TRBV7-3 to TRBJ1-1, with TRBD1 as a possible D gene (5 bases). This clonotype originated in an adult woman who had mild COVID-19 (a few samples of this study predate the infection). Cell type and time point are not known. The sample was PBMCs or a T cell subset sorted from them (not recorded which). The CDR3 coding sequence is TGTGCCAGCCATGAGACAGCGGGCACTGAAGCTTTCTTT. Residues: CASHETAGTEAFF.